A selection of T cell receptor beta chains follows, all from one sample in a study of OX40 agonist ivuxolimab in advanced cancers. Generated by immunoSEQ multiplex PCR, the TCRdb table keeps only in-frame clones and is missing some. Here the sample spans fewer than 40,000 clones, approximately 89% being singletons. This material consisted of CD4+ or CD8+ T cells sorted from blood, taken in a trial of the OX40 agonist ivuxolimab. The receptor set was obtained from an adult with an advanced solid tumor such as melanoma, head and neck, liver or kidney cancer. Each CDR3 is given with its conserved first and last residue. Clone size is not always given. Where it is, it says once, few, many or a class for expanded clones.

>-|TRBV7-9|15
CASSFLASPFNEQFF
>-|TRBV6-6|15
CASGPQGEETTEAFF
>-|TRBV28|17
CASSLGLTGGSNQPQHF
>-|TRBV5-4|15
CASSLIWSSTDTQYF
>-|TRBV19|16
CASTSGTRGYGQPQHF
>-|TRBV28|13
CASRAGGDHEQYF
>-|TRBV28|11
CASRGGNEQFF
>-|TRBV9|13
CASSVLTNTEAFF
>-|TRBV15|11
CATSLAGELFF
>-|TRBV4-1|15
CASSPSVTAINEQFF
>-|TRBV27|14
CASSPGLATETQYF
>-|TRBV14|17
CASSPILLGTGGNEQFF
>-|TRBV6-6|13
CASRSRQPYGYTF
>-|TRBV28|15
CASSPWTSGSNEQFF
>-|TRBV6-6|13
CASSYSRLYEQFF
>-|TRBV6-5|14
CASSYSQGPFGYTF
>-|TRBV5-5|14
CASSLVQGEGTQYF
>once|TRBV6-5|14
CASSYGGSGNTIYF
>-|TRBV7-3|16
CASSQVGGSKAREQYF
>-|TRBV7-8|15
CASSLPGHGGYEQYF
>few|TRBV6-5|16
CASSLVAGGWNNEQFF
>-|TRBV7-9|15
CASSLAGGPNYGYTF
>-|TRBV7-6|15
CASSLVGGTNYGYTF
>-|TRBV19|14
CASSIGGGSGELFF
>-|TRBV27|12
CASGDLPYEQYF
>-|TRBV7-8|16
CASSLPIAGAQETQYF
>-|TRBV7-9|12
CASSPGPLEQFF
>-|TRBV10-3|16
CAISEYIGTVTYEQYF
>-|TRBV6-5|15
CASSWGDSNTGELFF
>-|TRBV6-6|15
CASIFKRGENYGYTF
>-|TRBV7-9|15
CASSFGTGVTDTQYF
>-|TRBV5-5|17
CASTNPSGASRAGELFF
>-|TRBV10-3|18
CAISLTALAGGPYNEQFF
>-|TRBV11-2|14
CASSGQGNTGELFF
>once|TRBV19|13
CASSITGYEKLFF
>-|TRBV5-4|12
CASSPGTDTQYF
>-|TRBV29-1|14
CSVEGGGSHNEQFF
>-|TRBV6-1|15
CASSELGTDSYEQYF
>-|TRBV6-5|13
CASSYGGFTEAFF
>-|TRBV29-1|14
CSVQGQGAAYEQYF
>-|TRBV14|14
CASSQRDSRPEQYF
>-|TRBV9|15
CASSGRAGRNNEQFF
>-|TRBV6-4|12
CASSDSEGEQFF
>-|TRBV25-1|13
CASSPPIALEQFF
>-|TRBV2|11
CARRDEAGYTF
>-|TRBV19|15
CASSLGQGDVYEQYF
>-|TRBV6-5|14
CASSYPQAGETQYF
>-|TRBV7-9|15
CASSATDSSSYEQYF
>-|TRBV5-6|15
CASSLGGTSGSEQYF
>-|TRBV12-1|17
CASSLYWGQGVYNEQFF
>-|TRBV28|15
CASSLAGTGSYEQYF
>-|TRBV9|16
CASSGTSGGLYNEQFF
>once|TRBV9|17
CASSVEGLADLRNEQFF
>-|TRBV29-1|12
CSAQGAPNTIYF
>-|TRBV6-6|14
CASSYVAVAGELFF
>-|TRBV19|15
CASSIWGEDTDTQYF
>-|TRBV6-5|9
CASSELGTF
>-|TRBV19|16
CASSLTLAGPYNEQFF